Each of the 26 T cell receptor beta chains below was sequenced from the same sample in a study of cytomegalovirus exposure and HLA in healthy donors. Vbeta (60) and Jbeta (13) primers were used in the PCR. Assay: immunoSEQ multiplex PCR; the TCRdb copy retains only in-frame clones and omits some. The sample records 120,000 to 150,000 clones, more than 75% being singletons. The sequencing input was PBMCs. These receptors came from a male donor in good health and CMV-seronegative.

The table lists this clone with a count of one. The CDR3 DNA sequence: TGTGCCAGCAGCTTAGCCACAGGGGCTGCGACTAATGAAAAACTGTTTTTT. Its translation is CASSLATGAATNEKLFF. This chain links TRBV11-2 with TRBJ1-4, with 7 bases matching TRBD1. The V gene's germline CDR1 is SGHAT and CDR2 FQNNGV. The junction had 7 bases not matched to a gene; V was cut back by 1 base and J by 2 bases. The CDR3 length is 17 residues.

The V gene is TRBV4-3, the J gene TRBJ2-6; D unclear. Germline lookup yields CDR1 LGHNA and CDR2 YSLEER. Between the trimmed V and J ends, which lost 0 bases and 1 base, there was a span of 4 bases. The CDR3 contains 15 residues. In DNA form, the CDR3 reads TGCGCCAGCAGCCAAGATAGATCTGGGGCCAACGTCCTGACTTTC. Its protein is CASSQDRSGANVLTF.

There are a few counts of this clone. The rearrangement joins TRBV28 to TRBJ1-5, with 9 nucleotides matching TRBD1. The germline V gene encodes CDR1 MDHEN and CDR2 SYDVKM. The V and J ends lost 6 bases and 7 bases, in that order; junction bases with no gene match: 4. The CDR3 spans 13 residues. The CDR3 nucleotides read TGTGCCAGCAGAGGACAGGGGAGGCAGCCCCAGCATTTT. Encoded protein: CASRGQGRQPQHF. The full variable domain, its missing parts supplied by reference TRBV28 and TRBJ1-5, is DVKVTQSSRYLVKRTGEKVFLECVQDMDHENMFWYRQDPGLGLRLIYFSYDVKMKEKGDIPEGYSVSREKKERFSLILESASTNQTSMYLCASRGQGRQPQHFGDGTRLSIL.

CDR3 loop: CAWSMRGVYSNQPQHF. DNA for the CDR3: TGTGCCTGGAGTATGCGGGGAGTTTATAGCAATCAGCCCCAGCATTTT. V gene TRBV30 combines with J gene TRBJ1-5; D call uncertain. The CDR3 extends over 16 amino acids. Deletions cut 2 bases from V and 0 bases from J, with 14 bases between. Germline lookup yields CDR1 GTSNPN and CDR2 SVGIG (reference sequence).

The chain carries TRBV30 and TRBJ1-6; D unclear. The CDR3 length is 12 residues. Germline V CDR1 and CDR2: GTSNPN, SVGIG (reference sequence). For the CDR3, the DNA is TGTGCGCACGCCGGGTATAATTCACCCCTCCACTTT. Translation gives CAHAGYNSPLHF.

The chain uses TRBV5-1 and TRBJ1-5, with TRBD1 as a possible D gene (5 bases). V lost 0 bases to trimming and J lost 4 bases, with 11 bases between them. Per the germline V gene, CDR1 is SGHRS and CDR2 is YFSETQ. The CDR3 length is 15 residues. CDR3 amino acids: CASSLDGATNQPQHF. DNA for the CDR3: TGCGCCAGCAGCTTGGATGGGGCCACAAATCAGCCCCAGCATTTT.

The chain is built from TRBV7-2 and TRBJ2-7, with TRBD2 as a possible D gene (6 bases). The germline gives CDR1 SGHTA, CDR2 FQGNSA. The CDR3 length is 15 residues. Trimming removed 4 bases from V and 3 bases from J, with 16 bases in between. DNA for the CDR3: TGTGCCAGCAGCTCTTACAGGAGGGCCCACTACGAGCAGTACTTC. Its protein product is CASSSYRRAHYEQYF.

J is TRBJ1-6 and V is TRBV9, with D perhaps TRBD1 (5 bases). The CDR3 loop spans 16 amino acids. Between the trimmed V and J ends, which lost 0 bases and 9 bases, there was a span of 16 bases. CDR1 is SGDLS and CDR2 is YYNGEE in the germline V gene. The DNA of the CDR3 is TGTGCCAGCAGCGTAGATTCAGGGCAGACGGGTTCACCCCTCCACTTT. Its protein is CASSVDSGQTGSPLHF.

The J gene is TRBJ1-1, the V gene TRBV7-9, with no clear D. The germline gives CDR1 SEHNR, CDR2 FQNEAQ (reference sequence). The CDR3 is 16 amino acids. V was trimmed by 2 bases and J by 0 bases, leaving 13 bases between them. The CDR3 here is CASSLQAGTLNTEAFF. The CDR3 DNA reads TGTGCCAGCAGCTTACAGGCAGGAACATTGAACACTGAAGCTTTCTTT. Combining the CDR3 with reference TRBV7-9 and TRBJ1-1 gives the whole variable domain DTGVSQNPRHKITKRGQNVTFRCDPISEHNRLYWYRQTLGQGPEFLTYFQNEAQLEKSRLLSDRFSAERPKGSFSTLEIQRTEQGDSAMYLCASSLQAGTLNTEAFFGQGTRLTVV.

This clone has only a few counts. V and J are TRBV2 and TRBJ2-6; 7 bases line up with TRBD2. Germline-derived CDR1 and CDR2 are SNHLY and FYNNEI. CDR3 size: 15 residues. J was trimmed by 0 bases and V by 6 bases; bases with no gene match: 2. CDR3 in amino acids: CASRLAASGANVLTF. The CDR3 DNA follows: TGTGCCAGCAGGCTAGCGGCCTCTGGGGCCAACGTCCTGACTTTC.

Here the CDR3 reads CASRTAGAYEQYF. In DNA, the CDR3 is TGTGCCAGCAGGACCGCCGGGGCCTACGAGCAGTACTTC. V and J are TRBV5-4 and TRBJ2-7; TRBD2 might be the D (5 bases). V was clipped by 5 bases and J by 2 bases, with 11 bases between them. This CDR3 region has 13 residues. Germline V CDR1 and CDR2: SGHNT, YYREEE (reference sequence).

This clone has a handful of counts. The rearrangement uses TRBV7-2 and TRBJ2-7; possibly TRBD1 for D (6 bases). Germline CDR1 and CDR2: SGHTA and FQGNSA. V was pared by 6 bases and J by 6 bases, with 15 bases between. The CDR3 spans 13 residues. The CDR3 reads CASSEWDTAEQYF. The CDR3 region has the DNA TGTGCCAGCAGTGAGTGGGACACCGCCGAGCAGTACTTC. The variable domain in full, completed from reference TRBV7-2 and TRBJ2-7, reads GAGVSQSPSNKVTEKGKDVELRCDPISGHTALYWYRQSLGQGLEFLIYFQGNSAPDKSGLPSDRFSAERTGGSVSTLTIQRTQQEDSAVYLCASSEWDTAEQYFGPGTRLTVT.

The chain has TRBV6-5 and TRBJ2-7; D gene unclear. This CDR3 has 14 amino acids. The germline gives CDR1 MNHEY, CDR2 SVGAGI. V shed 2 bases and J shed 1 base, with 9 bases lying between them. The CDR3 protein is CASSYRRFSYEQYF. The CDR3 bases are TGTGCCAGCAGTTACCGCAGGTTTTCCTACGAGCAGTACTTC.

In DNA, the CDR3 is TGTGCCAGCAGCTTATCAAATCGCCAGGGGAATCAGCCCCAGCATTTT. Its translation: CASSLSNRQGNQPQHF. The rearrangement uses TRBV7-8 and TRBJ1-5; a weak D match, TRBD1 (6 bases). The CDR3 runs 16 residues. Germline-derived CDR1 and CDR2 are SGHVS and FQNEAQ. V was pared by 2 bases and J by 4 bases, with 15 bases between. The full variable domain, with the rest looked up from reference TRBV7-8 and TRBJ1-5, is GAGVSQSPRYKVAKRGQDVALRCDPISGHVSLFWYQQALGQGPEFLTYFQNEAQLDKSGLPSDRFFAERPEGSVSTLKIQRTQQEDSAVYLCASSLSNRQGNQPQHFGDGTRLSIL.

Here the CDR3 reads CASSHSGKLFF. The CDR3 coding sequence is TGTGCCAGCAGTCACAGCGGAAAACTGTTTTTT. The genes are TRBV6-1 and TRBJ1-4; no firm D call. This CDR3 is built from 11 residues. Germline-derived CDR1 and CDR2 are MNHNS and SASEGT. The V end lost 5 bases, the J end lost 10 bases, and 8 bases lay between the germline ends.

This CDR3 is CASSFIRDINNEQFF. As DNA, the CDR3 is TGTGCCAGCAGTTTTATCCGAGATATCAACAATGAGCAGTTCTTC. This chain uses TRBV28 with TRBJ2-1; no clear D. CDR3 length: 15 amino acids. V lost 3 bases to trimming and J lost 5 bases, with 14 bases between them. Looked up from germline, CDR1 is MDHEN and CDR2 is SYDVKM.

The chain links TRBV10-3 to TRBJ2-1, with 15 bases fitting TRBD2. The ends lost 2 bases at V and 9 bases at J; junction bases unmatched: 5. Germline-derived CDR1 and CDR2 are ENHRY and SYGVKD. The length of the CDR3 is 16 residues. CDR3 bases: TGTGCCATCAGTGAGGGACTAGCGGGGGGGCCTTTTGAGCAGTTCTTC. Protein sequence: CAISEGLAGGPFEQFF.

The J gene is TRBJ2-2, the V gene TRBV7-2; D is undetermined. CDR3 length equals 13 residues. The germline V and J ends were trimmed by 0 bases and 5 bases, with 4 bases remaining between them. Germline V gene sequence: CDR1 SGHTA, CDR2 FQGNSA. The CDR3 is CASSLAQTGELFF. CDR3 DNA: TGTGCCAGCAGCTTAGCCCAAACCGGGGAGCTGTTTTTT.

This chain joins TRBV5-4 and TRBJ1-2; D is possibly TRBD1 (5 bases). Germline loops: CDR1 SGHNT, CDR2 YYREEE (reference sequence). With 6 bases removed from V and 0 bases from J, the gap between germline ends came to 15 bases. The length of the CDR3 is 15 residues. The CDR3 DNA reads TGTGCCAGCACCTCTTGGGGGGGGTCTAACTATGGCTACACCTTC. It codes for CASTSWGGSNYGYTF.

The chain recombines TRBV29-1 with TRBJ2-2; D possibly corresponds to TRBD1 (5 bases). This CDR3 region has 14 residues. The germline gives CDR1 SQVTM, CDR2 ANQGSEA. V was pared by 2 bases and J by 5 bases, with 12 bases between. The CDR3 coding sequence is TGCAGCGTTGAATTAGGGGCAAGGACCGGGGAGCTGTTTTTT. Translation gives CSVELGARTGELFF.

V usage is TRBV19 and J usage is TRBJ2-3; 10 bases are shared with TRBD2. CDR3 size: 16 residues. The ends lost 6 bases at V and 7 bases at J; junction bases unmatched: 13. Germline V lookup: CDR1 LNHDA, CDR2 SQIVND (reference sequence). The CDR3 region has the DNA TGTGCCAGTAGACCGCCGAGCGGGGGGGCCGGGAATACGCAGTATTTT. This gives the protein CASRPPSGGAGNTQYF.

This chain joins TRBV27 and TRBJ2-7; TRBD1 matches at 10 bases. V shed 3 bases, J shed 0 bases, and the junction held 5 bases outside the gene matches. The germline V gene has CDR1 MNHEY and CDR2 SMNVEV (reference sequence). The CDR3 runs to 16 residues. DNA of the CDR3: TGTGCCAGCAGTTTGAGGGGACAGGGGACCTCCTACGAGCAGTACTTC. As protein: CASSLRGQGTSYEQYF.

This clone was counted between two and nine times. The rearrangement joins TRBV27 to TRBJ1-2; TRBD1 might be the D (5 bases). The CDR3 is 13 amino acids. Germline V gives CDR1 MNHEY, CDR2 SMNVEV (reference sequence). V shed 4 bases and J shed 4 bases, with 10 bases lying between them. The CDR3 DNA reads TGTGCCAGCAGTTCCACAGGACCCTATGGCTACACCTTC. It yields the protein CASSSTGPYGYTF.

On this clone itself: Different DNA sequences within this sample yield the same CDR3. J is TRBJ1-5 and V is TRBV18, with D possibly matching TRBD1 (5 bases). The CDR3 runs to 13 residues. V lost 3 bases to trimming and J lost 4 bases, with 7 bases between them. Germline assignment: CDR1 KGHSH and CDR2 LQKENI. CDR3 nucleotide sequence: TGTGCCAGCTCACCGGGGGGAAATCAGCCCCAGCATTTT. This translates into CASSPGGNQPQHF. Using reference TRBV18 and TRBJ1-5 for the parts outside the CDR3, the full variable domain is NAGVMQNPRHLVRRRGQEARLRCSPMKGHSHVYWYRQLPEEGLKFMVYLQKENIIDESGMPKERFSAEFPKEGPSILRIQQVVRGDSAAYFCASSPGGNQPQHFGDGTRLSIL.

The J gene is TRBJ2-5, the V gene TRBV28; the D gene is possibly TRBD1 (5 bases). Per germline, CDR1 MDHEN and CDR2 SYDVKM. Trimming cost V 4 bases and J 4 bases, with 19 bases left between them. The CDR3 totals 16 residues. As DNA, the CDR3 is TGTGCCAGCAGTTCCCCCCGGAAGGGGCTGGGAGAGACCCAGTACTTC. This gives the protein CASSSPRKGLGETQYF.

The chain has TRBV27 and TRBJ2-7, with 7 bases aligning to TRBD2. CDR3 size: 16 residues. Losses at the gene ends were 8 bases for V and 1 base for J; bases not matched to a gene: 14. The germline gives CDR1 MNHEY, CDR2 SMNVEV (reference sequence). The CDR3 bases are TGTGCCAGCGGCGGACTCCAGCGGGGATTGTCCTACGAGCAGTACTTC. It codes for CASGGLQRGLSYEQYF.